This TCR beta chain was sequenced for a study of T cells in tuberculosis. Study details: The T cells targeted glucose monomycolate, a mycobacterial lipid, via CD1B.

After thawing and overnight rest, PBMC were stained with GMM-loaded CD1B tetramer, viability dye and anti-CD3 for sorting. C32 glucose monomycolate from Rhodococcus equi was loaded onto the CD1B tetramers. PBMC for tetramer sorting were first depleted of CD14-expressing monocytes. About 100,000 tetramer-negative cells were sorted from each donor. Study-wide results and caveats: Low-affinity CD1B-GMM tetramer-binding T cells may have been missed.

This CDR3 contains 16 residues. Germline loops: CDR1 SNHLY, CDR2 FYNNEI. Trimming shortened V by 6 bases and J by 0 bases, and 15 bases separated the two germline ends. TCRdb keeps only in-frame clones here, not all; method: immunoSEQ multiplex PCR. The data hold tens of thousands of clones, with roughly 93% observed a single time. The chain has TRBV2 and TRBJ2-1; D is possibly TRBD2 (6 bases). The sequence was obtained from an adult woman with latent tuberculosis. Sequenced input: CD1b-GMM tetramer-negative cells sorted from PBMCs. CDR3 coding DNA: TGTGCCAGCAGCGTAATCCGGGGGAGCTCCTACAATGAGCAGTTCTTC. Amino acid sequence: CASSVIRGSSYNEQFF.